This T cell receptor (beta chain) was captured by sequencing in a study of cytomegalovirus exposure and HLA in healthy donors. Findings and caveats of the study: TCR beta V segments were, for the most part, productive about 87% or about 30% of the time in an earlier analysis.

Worth noting for this clone: The antigen is undetermined.

The primer mix had 60 Vbeta and 13 Jbeta primers. Libraries were prepared by immunoSEQ multiplex PCR; TCRdb keeps only in-frame clonotypes and omits some of them. The table lists 110,000 to 150,000 clones, 80% to 85% of them singletons. This CDR3 region has 15 residues. Trimming stripped 4 bases from V and 4 bases from J, with 16 bases between. Germline V gene data show CDR1 as MDHEN and CDR2 as SYDVKM. The source of this sequence is a boy aged 2 to 10 in good health and CMV-seronegative. The chain links TRBV28 to TRBJ1-2; tentative D call: TRBD1 (5 bases). The sequenced sample consisted of PBMCs. DNA for the CDR3: TGTGCCAGCAGTTCAGGAGCAGGGTACCCCTATGGCTACACCTTC. Translation gives CASSSGAGYPYGYTF.